One and the same sample provided the 12 T cell receptor beta chains below, sequenced in a study of blood T cell repertoires in COVID-19 (TCRdb year 2020). Library preparation employed the immunoSEQ multiplex PCR assay. TCRdb stores this immuneACCESS table with in-frame sequences only. Part of the clones is absent; in the studies checked, under half of the shortfall reflects unresolved V genes, and no reason is known for the rest. The sample table contains around 440,000 clones; only one count was recorded for 88% of them. 10% to 15% of the sample goes to the ten largest clones. Sequencing used peripheral blood. These receptors came from a woman aged 50 to 60 with COVID-19, enrolled during active disease.

This chain links TRBV2 with TRBJ2-1, with D hard to call. The CDR3 sequence is 10 residues long. The V gene's germline CDR1 is SNHLY and CDR2 FYNNEI. V was shortened by 8 bases and J by 9 bases, with 8 bases between the two germline ends. The chain's CDR3 is CASSGSEQFF. For the CDR3, the DNA is TGTGCCAGCTCGGGTAGTGAGCAGTTCTTC.

The V and J genes are TRBV5-4 and TRBJ2-7; 8 bases fit TRBD1. This CDR3 comprises 15 residues. Per germline, CDR1 SGHNT and CDR2 YYREEE (reference sequence). The V gene end was trimmed by 2 bases and the J gene end by 4 bases; junction bases not matched to a gene: 8. The CDR3 bases are TGTGCCAGCAGCTTACCGGGACAGGCATTATACGAGCAGTACTTC. Protein sequence: CASSLPGQALYEQYF.

This clone was recorded a few times. CDR3 residues: CASSVSRDRSYGYTF. The CDR3 DNA follows: TGTGCCAGCAGCGTCTCCCGGGACAGGAGCTATGGCTACACCTTC. This chain joins TRBV9 and TRBJ1-2; the match to TRBD1 covers 8 bases. The CDR3 has 15 residues. From germline, CDR1 is SGDLS and CDR2 YYNGEE. Trimming cost V 2 bases and J 4 bases; bases outside gene matches: 7.

The chain joins TRBV6-6 to TRBJ2-5, with D possibly TRBD2 on 5 matching bases. This CDR3 is built from 12 residues. CDR1 MNHNY and CDR2 SVGAGI come from the germline V gene (reference sequence). The germline V and J ends were trimmed by 3 bases and 5 bases, with 7 bases remaining between them. In DNA form, the CDR3 reads TGTGCCAGCAGTTATTCGGGGGAGACCCAGTACTTC. Translation gives CASSYSGETQYF.

V is TRBV11-1 and J is TRBJ1-1; 7 bases are shared with TRBD1. V shed 3 bases, J shed 4 bases, and the junction held 5 bases outside the gene matches. Germline assignment: CDR1 SGHAT and CDR2 FQDESV (reference sequence). The CDR3 loop spans 14 amino acids. The CDR3 loop reads CASSFPGQVTEAFF. DNA of the CDR3: TGTGCCAGCAGCTTTCCAGGACAGGTCACTGAAGCTTTCTTT.

The chain couples TRBV27 to TRBJ2-3; 8 bases are a match to TRBD1. The CDR3 spans 15 residues. The germline V gene encodes CDR1 MNHEY and CDR2 SMNVEV (reference sequence). The V gene end was trimmed by 8 bases and the J gene end by 2 bases; junction bases not matched to a gene: 9. CDR3 sequence (DNA): TGTGCCAGCGGGACGGGACAGGCGTTCACAGATACGCAGTATTTT. This codes for CASGTGQAFTDTQYF.

This clone was seen once. This chain joins TRBV5-1 and TRBJ1-4, with 12 positions matching TRBD1. Looked up from germline, CDR1 is SGHRS and CDR2 is YFSETQ. V gave up 4 bases and J gave up 7 bases; unmatched junction bases: 8. CDR3 length: 16 amino acids. As DNA, the CDR3 is TGCGCCAGCAGCATGGGACAGGGGGCTACCCGTGAAAAACTGTTTTTT. It specifies CASSMGQGATREKLFF.

V usage is TRBV7-2 and J usage is TRBJ2-4, with 8 bases matching TRBD1. The CDR3 length is 16 residues. CDR1 and CDR2 from the germline V gene are SGHTA and FQGNSA. Trimming took 5 bases from V and 8 from J; bases not matched to a gene: 14. The CDR3 reads CASSQGRGRGLDIQYF. CDR3 sequence (DNA): TGTGCCAGCAGCCAGGGGCGGGGCAGGGGGCTGGACATTCAGTACTTC.

The chain joins TRBV7-8 to TRBJ2-1; 8 nucleotides agree with TRBD2. CDR3 length: 16 amino acids. V was pared by 5 bases and J by 9 bases, with 15 bases of the junction left unmatched. Germline CDR1 reads SGHVS; CDR2 reads FQNEAQ. This CDR3 reads CASSPFSGAGRGEQFF. In DNA form, the CDR3 reads TGTGCCAGCAGCCCCTTTAGCGGGGCCGGCAGGGGTGAGCAGTTCTTC.

The chain carries TRBV30 and TRBJ2-2, with TRBD2 identical over 12 bases. This CDR3 has 17 amino acids. V lost 7 bases, J lost 6 bases, and 15 bases stayed unmatched. The germline gives CDR1 GTSNPN, CDR2 SVGIG (reference sequence). In nucleotides, the CDR3 is TGTGCCTCTACCTCCTCTCTAGCGGGGGGGCTCGCCGGGGAGCTGTTTTTT. The encoded protein is CASTSSLAGGLAGELFF. The full variable domain, rest sourced from reference TRBV30 and TRBJ2-2, is SQTIHQWPATLVQPVGSPLSLECTVEGTSNPNLYWYRQAAGRGLQLLFYSVGIGQISSEVPQNLSASRPQDRQFILSSKKLLLSDSGFYLCASTSSLAGGLAGELFFGEGSRLTVL.

The chain carries TRBV14 and TRBJ1-4; the match to TRBD1 covers 8 bases. From germline, CDR1 is SGHDN and CDR2 FVKESK. V lost 3 bases and J lost 9; bases outside the gene matches: 12. The CDR3 is 16 residues long. CDR3 DNA: TGTGCCAGCAGCCAGGGCCCCTCAGGGGGCGACCAAAAACTGTTTTTT. Translating it yields CASSQGPSGGDQKLFF.

The chain couples TRBV10-3 to TRBJ1-4; 8 bases fit TRBD1. V gave up 11 bases and J gave up 4 bases; unmatched junction bases: 9. Germline values: CDR1 ENHRY, CDR2 SYGVKD. The CDR3 runs 14 residues. The CDR3 spells CAARTGLDNEKLFF. The CDR3 nucleotides read TGTGCCGCGAGGACAGGGTTGGATAATGAAAAACTGTTTTTT.